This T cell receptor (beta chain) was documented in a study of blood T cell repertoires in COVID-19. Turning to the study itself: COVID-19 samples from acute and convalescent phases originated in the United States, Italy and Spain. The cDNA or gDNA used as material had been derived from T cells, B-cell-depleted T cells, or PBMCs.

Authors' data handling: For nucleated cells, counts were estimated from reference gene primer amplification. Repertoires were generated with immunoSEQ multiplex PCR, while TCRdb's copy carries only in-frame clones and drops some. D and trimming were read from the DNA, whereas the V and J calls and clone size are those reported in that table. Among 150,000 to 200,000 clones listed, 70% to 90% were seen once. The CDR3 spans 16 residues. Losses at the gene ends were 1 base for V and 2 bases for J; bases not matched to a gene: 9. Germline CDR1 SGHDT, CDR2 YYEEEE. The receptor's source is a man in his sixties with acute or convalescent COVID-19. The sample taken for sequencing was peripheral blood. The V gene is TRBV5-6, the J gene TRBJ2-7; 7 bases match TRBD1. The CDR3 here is CASSLRGQQPPYEQYF. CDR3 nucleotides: TGTGCCAGCAGCTTGAGGGGACAGCAACCACCCTACGAGCAGTACTTC. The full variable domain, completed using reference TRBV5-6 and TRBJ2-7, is DAGVTQSPTHLIKTRGQQVTLRCSPKSGHDTVSWYQQALGQGPQFIFQYYEEEERQRGNFPDRFSGHQFPNYSSELNVNALLLGDSALYLCASSLRGQQPPYEQYFGPGTRLTVT.